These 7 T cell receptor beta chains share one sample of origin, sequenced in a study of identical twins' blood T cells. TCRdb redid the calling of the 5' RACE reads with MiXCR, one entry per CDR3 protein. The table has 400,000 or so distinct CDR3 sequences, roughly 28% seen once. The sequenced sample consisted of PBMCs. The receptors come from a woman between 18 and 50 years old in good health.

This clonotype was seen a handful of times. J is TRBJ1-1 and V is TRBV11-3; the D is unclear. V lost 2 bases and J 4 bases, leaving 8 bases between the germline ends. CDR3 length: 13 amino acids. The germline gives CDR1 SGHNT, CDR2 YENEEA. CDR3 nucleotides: TGTGCCAGCAGCTTATCCCGGGCCACTGAAGCTTTCTTT. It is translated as CASSLSRATEAFF.

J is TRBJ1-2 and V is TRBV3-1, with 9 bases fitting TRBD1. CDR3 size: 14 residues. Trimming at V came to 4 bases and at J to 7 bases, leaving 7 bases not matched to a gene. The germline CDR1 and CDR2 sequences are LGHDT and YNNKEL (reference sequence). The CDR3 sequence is CASSRGRDRVGYTF. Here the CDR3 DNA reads TGTGCCAGCAGCCGGGGCCGGGACAGGGTTGGCTACACCTTC.

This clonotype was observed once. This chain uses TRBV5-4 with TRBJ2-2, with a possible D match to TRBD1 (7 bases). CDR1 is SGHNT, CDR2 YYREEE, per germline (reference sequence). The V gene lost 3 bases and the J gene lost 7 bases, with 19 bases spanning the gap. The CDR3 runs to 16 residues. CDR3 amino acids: CASSSAYTGEDGELFF. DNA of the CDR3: TGTGCCAGCAGCTCAGCCTACACAGGGGAGGACGGGGAGCTGTTTTTT.

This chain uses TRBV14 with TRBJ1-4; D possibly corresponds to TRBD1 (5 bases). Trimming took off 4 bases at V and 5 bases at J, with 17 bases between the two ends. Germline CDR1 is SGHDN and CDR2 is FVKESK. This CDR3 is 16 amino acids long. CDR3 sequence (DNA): TGTGCCAGCAGCCCCTACTTGAGTCAGGGCAATGAAAAACTGTTTTTT. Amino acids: CASSPYLSQGNEKLFF.

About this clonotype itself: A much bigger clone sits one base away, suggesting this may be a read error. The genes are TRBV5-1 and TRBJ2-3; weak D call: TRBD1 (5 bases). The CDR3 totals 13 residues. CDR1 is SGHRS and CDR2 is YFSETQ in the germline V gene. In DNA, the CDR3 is TGCGCCTGCAGCTTGGAAGAAGGGGAAGTGCAGTATTTT. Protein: CACSLEEGEVQYF.

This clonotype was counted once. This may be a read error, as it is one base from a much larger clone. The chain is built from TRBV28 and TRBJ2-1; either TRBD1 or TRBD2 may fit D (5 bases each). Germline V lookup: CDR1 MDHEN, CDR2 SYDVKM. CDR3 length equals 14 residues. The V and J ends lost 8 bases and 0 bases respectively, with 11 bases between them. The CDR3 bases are TGTGCCAGCGGGGGTATTAACTCCTACAATGAGCAGTTCTTC. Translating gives CASGGINSYNEQFF.

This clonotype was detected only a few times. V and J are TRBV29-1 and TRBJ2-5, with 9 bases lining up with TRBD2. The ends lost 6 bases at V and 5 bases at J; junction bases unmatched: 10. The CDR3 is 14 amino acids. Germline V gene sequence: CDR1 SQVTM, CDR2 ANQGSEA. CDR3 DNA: TGCAGCGTCGTTCTAGCGGGAAAAGGGGAGACCCAGTACTTC. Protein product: CSVVLAGKGETQYF.